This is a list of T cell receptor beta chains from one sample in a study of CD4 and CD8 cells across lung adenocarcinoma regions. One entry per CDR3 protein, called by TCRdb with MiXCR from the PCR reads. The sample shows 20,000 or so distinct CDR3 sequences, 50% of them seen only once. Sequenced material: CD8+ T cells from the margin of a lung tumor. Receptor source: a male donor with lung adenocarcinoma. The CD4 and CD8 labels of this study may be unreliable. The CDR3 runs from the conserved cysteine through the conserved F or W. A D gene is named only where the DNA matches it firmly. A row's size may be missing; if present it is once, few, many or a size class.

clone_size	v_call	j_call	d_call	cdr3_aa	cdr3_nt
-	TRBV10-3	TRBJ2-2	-	CAIGGRPDRTGAQFF	TGTGCCATCGGCGGACGGCCTGATAGGACCGGGGCGCAGTTTTTT
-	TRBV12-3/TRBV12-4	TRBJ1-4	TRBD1	CASSYPLTGTVGEKLFF	TGTGCCAGCAGTTACCCCCTCACCGGGACAGTTGGGGAAAAACTGTTTTTT
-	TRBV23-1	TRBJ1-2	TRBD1	CASSWDREYYGYTF	TGCGCCAGCAGCTGGGACAGGGAGTACTATGGCTACACCTTC
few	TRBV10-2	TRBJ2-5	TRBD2	CASKPAGRVETQYF	TGCGCCAGCAAACCAGCGGGGAGGGTGGAGACCCAGTACTTC
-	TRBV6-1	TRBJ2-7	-	CASRVHQETQYF	TGTGCCAGCAGAGTCCATCAGGAGACACAGTACTTC
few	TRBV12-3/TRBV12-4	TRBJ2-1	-	CASSFGGSGNEQFF	TGTGCCAGCAGTTTTGGAGGGAGTGGGAATGAGCAGTTCTTC
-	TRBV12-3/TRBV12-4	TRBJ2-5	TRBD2	CARGPGGIAKETQYF	TGTGCCAGGGGGCCGGGGGGGATAGCCAAAGAGACCCAGTACTTC
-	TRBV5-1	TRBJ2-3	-	CASSLGVVPGSSDTQYF	TGCGCCAGCAGCTTGGGGGTCGTCCCGGGCAGTTCAGATACGCAGTATTTT
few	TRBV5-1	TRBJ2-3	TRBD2	CASSLAGTSGRAFADTQYF	TGCGCCAGCAGCTTGGCTGGGACTAGCGGGAGGGCCTTTGCAGATACGCAGTATTTT
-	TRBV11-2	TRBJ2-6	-	CASSFVGGANVLTF	TGTGCCAGCAGCTTCGTTGGGGGGGCCAACGTCCTGACTTTC
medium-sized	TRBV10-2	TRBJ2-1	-	CASSVYNEQFF	TGCGCCAGCAGCGTATACAATGAGCAGTTCTTC
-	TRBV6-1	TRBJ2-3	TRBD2	CASSQLTSGGGDTQYF	TGTGCCAGCAGTCAGCTCACTAGCGGGGGGGGAGATACGCAGTATTTT
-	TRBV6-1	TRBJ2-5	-	CASSEAGTRDEETQYF	TGTGCCAGCAGTGAAGCCGGGACACGTGACGAGGAGACCCAGTATTTC
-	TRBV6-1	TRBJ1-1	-	CASSVRGLLNTEAFF	TGTGCCAGCAGCGTCCGGGGGCTCTTGAACACTGAAGCTTTCTTT
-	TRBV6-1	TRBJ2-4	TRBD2	CASAKGGLATDTQYF	TGTGCCAGCGCCAAGGGGGGACTAGCCACAGATACGCAGTACTTC
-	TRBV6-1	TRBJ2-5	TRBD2	CAGSGAGEQETQYF	TGTGCGGGCAGCGGGGCGGGAGAGCAAGAGACGCAGTATTTC
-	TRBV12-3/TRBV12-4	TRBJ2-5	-	CASGFLGGQDQDTQYF	TGTGCCAGCGGTTTTCTCGGCGGCCAAGACCAAGACACCCAGTACTTC
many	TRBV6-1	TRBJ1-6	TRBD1	CASRPGQGGSPLHF	TGTGCCAGCAGACCCGGACAGGGCGGTTCACCCCTCCACTTT
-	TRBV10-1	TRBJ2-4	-	CASSGCAGGIQYF	TGCGCCAGCAGTGGATGTGCAGGGGGGATTCAGTACTTC
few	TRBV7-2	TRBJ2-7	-	CASSLGGGRFEQYF	TGTGCCAGCAGCCTAGGGGGCGGGAGGTTTGAGCAGTACTTC
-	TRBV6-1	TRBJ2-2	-	CASTLRQTGELFF	TGTGCCAGCACTCTAAGACAGACCGGGGAGCTGTTTTTT
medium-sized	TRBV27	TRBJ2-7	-	CASSSSSGYEQYF	TGTGCCAGCAGTTCGAGTAGCGGCTACGAGCAGTACTTC
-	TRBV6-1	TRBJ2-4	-	CAGDVANNNQYF	TGTGCCGGCGACGTGGCCAACAATAATCAGTACTTC
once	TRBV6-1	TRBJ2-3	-	CASSGQPDGTGAQYF	TGTGCCAGCAGCGGACAGCCGGATGGGACCGGGGCGCAGTATTTT
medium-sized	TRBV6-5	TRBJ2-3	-	CASDLTDTQYF	TGTGCCAGCGATCTCACAGATACGCAGTATTTT
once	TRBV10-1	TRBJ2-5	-	CASSNPRETQYF	TGCGCCAGCAGCAACCCGCGGGAGACCCAGTACTTC
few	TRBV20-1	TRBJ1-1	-	CSAKQGLNTEAFF	TGCAGTGCTAAACAGGGTTTGAACACTGAAGCTTTCTTT
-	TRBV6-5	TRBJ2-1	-	CASSYRLPTDNEQFF	TGTGCCAGCAGTTACAGGCTCCCTACCGACAATGAGCAGTTCTTC
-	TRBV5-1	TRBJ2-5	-	CAGGLGDRVQDTQYF	TGCGCCGGGGGCTTGGGGGATCGTGTCCAAGATACCCAGTACTTC
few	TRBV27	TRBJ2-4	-	CASSLRGGIAKNIQYF	TGTGCCAGCAGCCTGAGGGGGGGGATAGCCAAAAACATTCAGTACTTC
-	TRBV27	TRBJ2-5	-	CASSFKAGGEQYF	TGTGCCAGCAGTTTTAAGGCAGGCGGGGAGCAGTACTTC
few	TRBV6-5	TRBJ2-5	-	CASSSPRYRAQETQYF	TGTGCCAGCAGTTCCCCTCGTTACAGGGCGCAAGAGACCCAGTACTTC
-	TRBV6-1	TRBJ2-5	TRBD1	CASNRDRGTETQYF	TGTGCCAGCAACCGGGACAGGGGAACGGAGACCCAGTACTTC
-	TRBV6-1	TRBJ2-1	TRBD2	CASLPSGSYNEQFF	TGTGCCAGCCTCCCTAGCGGGAGCTACAATGAGCAGTTCTTC
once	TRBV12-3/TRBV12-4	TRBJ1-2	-	CASSPDYGYTF	TGTGCCAGCAGTCCGGACTATGGCTACACCTTC
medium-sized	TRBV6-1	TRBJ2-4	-	CASSAWRPGDIQYF	TGTGCCAGCAGTGCTTGGAGGCCTGGGGACATTCAGTACTTC
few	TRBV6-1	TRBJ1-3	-	CASRGPFGNTIYF	TGTGCCAGCAGAGGGCCTTTCGGAAACACCATATATTTT
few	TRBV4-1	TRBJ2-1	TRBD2	CASGIRWGGRASNEQFF	TGCGCCAGCGGGATAAGATGGGGCGGGAGGGCCTCGAATGAGCAGTTCTTC
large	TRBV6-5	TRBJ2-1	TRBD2	CASTLSGRETNEQFF	TGTGCCAGCACCCTAAGCGGGAGGGAAACTAATGAGCAGTTCTTC
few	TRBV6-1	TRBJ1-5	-	CASRTTRNQPQHF	TGTGCCAGCAGGACTACCCGTAACCAGCCCCAGCATTTT
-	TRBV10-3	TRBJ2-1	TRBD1	CAISESGRGKPDNEQFF	TGTGCCATCAGTGAGTCGGGCAGGGGGAAACCAGACAATGAGCAGTTCTTC
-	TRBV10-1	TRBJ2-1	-	CASSDGFWPRGNEQFF	TGCGCCAGCAGTGATGGGTTTTGGCCCCGCGGGAATGAGCAGTTCTTC
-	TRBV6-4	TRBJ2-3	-	CASSDGSPGTQYF	TGTGCCAGCAGTGACGGCTCACCGGGGACGCAGTATTTT
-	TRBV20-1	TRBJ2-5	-	CSAGLLQGGELF	TGCAGTGCTGGACTACTCCAAGGGGGGGAACTCTTC
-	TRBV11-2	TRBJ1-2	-	CASSLDQLSGYTF	TGTGCCAGCAGCTTAGATCAGCTTTCTGGCTACACCTTC
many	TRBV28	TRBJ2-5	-	CASSIPGAQETQYF	TGTGCCAGCAGTATACCGGGGGCCCAAGAGACCCAGTACTTC
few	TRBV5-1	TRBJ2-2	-	CASSLMGSFGVGELFF	TGCGCCAGCAGCTTAATGGGGAGTTTTGGCGTCGGGGAGCTGTTTTTT
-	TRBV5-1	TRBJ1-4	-	CASSLSGTGREKLFF	TGTGCCAGCAGCCTCTCGGGAACCGGGCGAGAAAAACTGTTTTTT
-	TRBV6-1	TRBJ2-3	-	CASRGAGGQETQYF	TGTGCCAGCAGAGGAGCCGGTGGGCAAGAGACGCAGTATTTC
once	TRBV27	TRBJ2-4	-	CASRRLAATDTQYF	TGTGCCAGCAGGCGGCTAGCAGCCACAGACACGCAGTACTTC
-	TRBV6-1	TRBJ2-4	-	CASSDAGTGAKNTQYF	TGTGCCAGCAGTGACGCGGGGACGGGGGCCAAAAACACGCAGTACTTC
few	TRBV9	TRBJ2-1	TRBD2	CASSVSGAVNEQFF	TGTGCCAGCAGCGTAAGCGGGGCCGTGAATGAGCAGTTCTTC
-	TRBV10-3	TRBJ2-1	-	CAISESGVANEQFF	TGTGCCATCAGTGAGTCTGGGGTGGCGAATGAGCAGTTCTTC
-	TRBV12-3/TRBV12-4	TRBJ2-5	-	CASSLGGRGGRDQETQYF	TGTGCCAGCAGTTTGGGGGGGCGCGGGGGTCGAGACCAAGAGACCCAGTACTTC
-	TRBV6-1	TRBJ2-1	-	CASSTGNEQFF	TGTGCCAGCAGCACCGGGAATGAGCAGTTCTTC
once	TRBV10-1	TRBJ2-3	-	CASSPLGGTETQFF	TGCGCCAGCAGTCCTCTGGGGGGCACAGAGACGCAGTTTTTT
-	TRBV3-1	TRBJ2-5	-	CASSPTGQPWETQYF	TGTGCCAGCAGCCCTACCGGACAGCCATGGGAGACCCAGTACTTC
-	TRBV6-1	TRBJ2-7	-	CASSRQTSTYEQYF	TGTGCCAGCAGTCGTCAGACATCAACCTACGAGCAGTACTTC